One sample yielded the 30 T cell receptor beta chains listed below, sequenced in a study of identical twins. One entry per CDR3 protein, called by TCRdb with MiXCR from the 5' RACE reads. The data show roughly 1,500,000 distinct CDR3 sequences, more than 30% seen once. Sequencing was performed on cord blood. The source is a newborn girl in good health.

The genes are TRBV12-3 or TRBV12-4 and TRBJ2-7, with 7 nucleotides matching TRBD2. Trimming cost V 6 bases and J 1 base; bases outside gene matches: 9. This CDR3 is 15 amino acids long. CDR3 amino acids: CASSAGEGWSYEQYF. DNA of the CDR3: TGTGCCAGCAGCGCCGGGGAGGGTTGGTCCTACGAGCAGTACTTC.

V is TRBV6-6 and J is TRBJ1-5, with unresolved D. V dropped 6 bases and J dropped 0 bases, with 12 bases sitting between them. Germline-derived CDR1 and CDR2 are MNHNY and SVGAGI (reference sequence). CDR3 length: 15 amino acids. CDR3 residues: CASSVDGHSNQPQHF. CDR3 sequence (DNA): TGTGCCAGCAGCGTAGACGGTCATAGCAATCAGCCCCAGCATTTT.

V usage is TRBV25-1 and J usage is TRBJ2-1; D uncertain. This CDR3 region has 11 residues. V was cut by 5 bases and J by 10 bases, with 9 bases left in between. From germline, CDR1 is MGHDK and CDR2 SYGVNS. The CDR3 DNA follows: TGTGCCAGCAGTCAGCGCTACGAGCAGTTCTTC. It translates to CASSQRYEQFF.

The chain is built from TRBV25-1 and TRBJ1-6, with TRBD1 as a possible D gene (5 bases). CDR1 is MGHDK and CDR2 is SYGVNS in the germline V gene. This CDR3 has 14 amino acids. V lost 3 bases, J lost 6 bases, and 9 bases lay in between. CDR3 DNA sequence: TGTGCCAGCAGTGAGGCAGGGTCTAATTCACCCCTCCACTTT. Encoded protein: CASSEAGSNSPLHF.

CDR3 protein: CASSQVRGATNEKLFF. The CDR3 nucleotides read TGCGCCAGCAGCCAAGTAAGGGGGGCAACTAATGAAAAACTGTTTTTT. V usage is TRBV4-1 and J usage is TRBJ1-4; the D gene is possibly TRBD1 (6 bases). CDR3 length: 16 amino acids. Germline assignment: CDR1 MGHRA and CDR2 YSYEKL. V was shortened by 1 base and J by 0 bases, with 9 bases between the two germline ends.

The genes are TRBV5-1 and TRBJ1-4, with D perhaps TRBD1 (6 bases). V lost 0 bases and J 5 bases, leaving 11 bases between the germline ends. In germline, CDR1 is SGHRS, CDR2 YFSETQ. CDR3 length equals 15 residues. The CDR3 here is CASSLASGENEKLFF. As DNA, the CDR3 is TGCGCCAGCAGCTTGGCCTCAGGGGAGAATGAAAAACTGTTTTTT.

This clonotype has more than one count but fewer than ten. The V gene is TRBV5-1, the J gene TRBJ2-3; perhaps D is TRBD1 or TRBD2 (6 bases each). The CDR3 loop spans 15 amino acids. Trimming removed 0 bases at V and 2 bases at J, with 10 bases between. Germline assignment: CDR1 SGHRS and CDR2 YFSETQ. The CDR3 here is CASSLGGADTDTQYF. CDR3 DNA sequence: TGCGCCAGCAGCTTGGGGGGGGCAGACACAGATACGCAGTATTTT.

This clonotype was seen once. The chain carries TRBV9 and TRBJ2-6, with D possibly being TRBD2 (5 bases). The V end was cut by 2 bases, the J end by 3 bases, with 6 bases between. Germline V gives CDR1 SGDLS, CDR2 YYNGEE. This CDR3 has 14 residues. The CDR3 nucleotides are TGTGCCAGCAGCGTCACTAGTGGGGCCAACGTCCTGACTTTC. Translating gives CASSVTSGANVLTF.

This clonotype was seen more than once but under ten times. The chain couples TRBV20-1 to TRBJ2-1; weak D call: TRBD2 (6 bases). The CDR3 has 14 amino acids. V was pared by 4 bases and J by 7 bases, with 17 bases between. Germline values: CDR1 DFQATT, CDR2 SNEGSKA (reference sequence). CDR3 amino acids: CSAILREWGNEQFF. The CDR3 DNA is TGCAGTGCTATCTTACGGGAGTGGGGGAATGAGCAGTTCTTC.

This clonotype was detected a few times. The J gene is TRBJ2-5, the V gene TRBV9, with TRBD2 identical over 7 bases. The CDR3 length is 17 residues. Trimming took 1 base from V and 2 from J; bases not matched to a gene: 11. Germline CDR1 is SGDLS and CDR2 is YYNGEE. CDR3 coding DNA: TGTGCCAGCAGCGTATCCGGATCCGGGGGGAGGCAAGAGACCCAGTACTTC. This encodes CASSVSGSGGRQETQYF.

A few counts support this clonotype. The chain is built from TRBV29-1 and TRBJ2-7; TRBD1 agrees at 7 bases. Germline CDR1 reads SQVTM; CDR2 reads ANQGSEA. CDR3 size: 13 residues. Trimming cost V 3 bases and J 2 bases; bases outside gene matches: 4. This CDR3 is CSVEGQTPYEQYF. CDR3 nucleotide sequence: TGCAGCGTTGAGGGACAGACGCCCTACGAGCAGTACTTC.

In the case of this clonotype: Germline is not matched at one junction end, which may reflect a read error. V is TRBV27 and J is TRBJ2-7; D remains unclear. The germline CDR1 and CDR2 sequences are MNHEY and SMNVEV (reference sequence). This CDR3 region has 12 residues. In DNA form, the CDR3 reads TGCACAAGGGTCACCTTATCCTACGAGCAGTACTTC. Translation: CTRVTLSYEQYF.

This clonotype was seen a handful of times. The chain combines TRBV5-4 with TRBJ2-1; the D gene could be TRBD1 or TRBD2 (5 bases each). The CDR3 sequence is 13 residues long. Trimming left V 5 bases short and J 4 bases short, with 10 bases between. Germline CDR1 is SGHNT and CDR2 is YYREEE (reference sequence). The CDR3 loop is CASRSGRYNEQFF. In DNA, the CDR3 is TGTGCCAGCAGGTCGGGACGGTACAATGAGCAGTTCTTC.

This clonotype was observed a few times. The chain employs TRBV3-1 and TRBJ2-1; either TRBD1 or TRBD2 may supply D (5 bases each). Trimming took 3 bases from V and 5 from J, leaving 11 bases between them. The CDR3 consists of 14 residues. Germline values: CDR1 LGHDT, CDR2 YNNKEL (reference sequence). This CDR3 is CASSHTPGHNEQFF. The CDR3 nucleotides are TGTGCCAGCAGCCACACACCGGGACACAATGAGCAGTTCTTC.

The DNA for the CDR3 is TGTGCCACCAGTGATTTGGAGGGTGGAAACTACAATGAGCAGTACTTC. It specifies CATSDLEGGNYNEQYF. The rearrangement uses TRBV24-1 and TRBJ2-7, with a possible D match to TRBD2 (5 bases). In germline, CDR1 is KGHDR, CDR2 SFDVKD. Trimming took off 0 bases at V and 7 bases at J, with 18 bases between the two ends. This CDR3 region has 16 residues.

This clonotype has at least ten counts. The V gene is TRBV2, the J gene TRBJ2-5, with D hard to call. The CDR3 has 13 residues. In germline, CDR1 is SNHLY, CDR2 FYNNEI. The ends were cut back, 5 bases at V and 0 bases at J, with 7 bases in the middle. The CDR3 DNA sequence: TGTGCCAGCAGTCCGACGGACCAAGAGACCCAGTACTTC. Residues: CASSPTDQETQYF. Full variable domain (missing parts from reference TRBV2 and TRBJ2-5): EPEVTQTPSHQVTQMGQEVILRCVPISNHLYFYWYRQILGQKVEFLVSFYNNEISEKSEIFDDQFSVERPDGSNFTLKIRSTKLEDSAMYFCASSPTDQETQYFGPGTRLLVL.

With regard to this clonotype: One end of the junction varies from germline; a read error may be responsible. This chain joins TRBV20-1 and TRBJ1-1; tentative D call: TRBD1 (6 bases). The CDR3 sequence is 13 residues long. The germline CDR1 and CDR2 sequences are DFQATT and SNEGSKA (reference sequence). CDR3 nucleotide sequence: TGCAGTGCTCGGACAGTTACGAACACTGAAGCTTGCTTT. Residues: CSARTVTNTEACF.

This clonotype was seen only a few times. At one end, the junction sequence differs from germline, possibly due to a read error. This rearrangement joins TRBV5-5 to TRBJ2-3; TRBD2 agrees at 7 bases. Germline values: CDR1 SGHKS, CDR2 YYEKEE (reference sequence). The CDR3 consists of 16 residues. The CDR3 reads CASSLVRDYSTDTQYF. CDR3 coding DNA: TGTGCCAGTAGCTTGGTTCGGGACTATAGCACAGATACGCAGTATTTT.

This clonotype was observed a few times. This chain joins TRBV6-1 and TRBJ1-5; D unclear. Germline assignment: CDR1 MNHNS and CDR2 SASEGT. CDR3 length: 14 residues. V was trimmed by 3 bases and J by 5 bases, leaving 11 bases between them. The CDR3 is CASSDGSPHQPQHF. As DNA, the CDR3 is TGTGCCAGCAGTGACGGGTCGCCCCATCAGCCCCAGCATTTT.

This clonotype showed up many times. The chain couples TRBV20-1 to TRBJ2-7, with D hard to call. The length of the CDR3 is 11 residues. Germline V CDR1 and CDR2: DFQATT, SNEGSKA (reference sequence). The germline V and J ends were trimmed by 0 bases and 8 bases, with 8 bases remaining between them. The CDR3 nucleotides read TGCAGTGCTAGAGATCTGACGAAGCAGTACTTC. It codes for CSARDLTKQYF.

The V gene is TRBV25-1, the J gene TRBJ2-7, with TRBD2 identical over 15 bases. The closer fit of TRBJ2-5 to the DNA end suggests the J call may be wrong. The length of the CDR3 is 17 residues. CDR1 and CDR2 (germline): MGHDK, SYGVNS. In DNA, the CDR3 is TGTGCCAGCCGACCGGGACTAGCGGGAGGAGGTGGGGAGACCCAGTACTTC. It codes for CASRPGLAGGGGETQYF.

This clonotype has only a few counts. The gene calls are TRBV29-1 and TRBJ2-1; TRBD2 aligns across 9 bases. Matching the DNA end better, TRBJ2-7 makes the J call doubtful. The CDR3 spans 20 residues. Germline CDR1 SQVTM, CDR2 ANQGSEA. As DNA, the CDR3 is TGCAGCGTTGACCATCTGGCGGGAGGGCCAGGGAGCTTAGGGTCCAATGAGCAGTACTTC. Encoded protein: CSVDHLAGGPGSLGSNEQYF.

The V gene is TRBV30, the J gene TRBJ1-6; perhaps TRBD1 as D (5 bases). The ends were cut back, 5 bases at V and 7 bases at J, with 12 bases in the middle. The CDR3 consists of 13 residues. Germline V gene data show CDR1 as GTSNPN and CDR2 as SVGIG (reference sequence). The CDR3 DNA reads as TGTGCCTGGGGGGGGGACTGGAATTCACCCCTCCACTTT. This codes for CAWGGDWNSPLHF. Combining the CDR3 with reference TRBV30 and TRBJ1-6 gives the whole variable domain SQTIHQWPATLVQPVGSPLSLECTVEGTSNPNLYWYRQAAGRGLQLLFYSVGIGQISSEVPQNLSASRPQDRQFILSSKKLLLSDSGFYLCAWGGDWNSPLHFGNGTRLTVT.

In this sample, this clonotype turned up a few times. The chain joins TRBV12-3 or TRBV12-4 to TRBJ2-7, with TRBD1 identical over 10 bases. V dropped 7 bases and J dropped 6; count of bases not matched to a gene: 9. The CDR3 has 14 amino acids. DNA for the CDR3: TGTGCCAGCACCTCGGGACAGGGGATCTTCGAGCAGTACTTC. It translates to CASTSGQGIFEQYF.

This clonotype occurred a few times. This sequence joins TRBV18 and TRBJ2-3; D tentatively reads TRBD1 or TRBD2 (5 bases each). Trimming took 4 bases from V and 0 from J, leaving 17 bases between them. The CDR3 has 17 residues. CDR1 is KGHSH and CDR2 is LQKENI in the germline V gene. The CDR3 is CASSLGTGALSTDTQYF. CDR3 bases: TGTGCCAGCTCACTTGGGACCGGAGCTCTGAGCACAGATACGCAGTATTTT.

The rearrangement joins TRBV20-1 to TRBJ2-1, with 9 bases lining up with TRBD2. CDR1 and CDR2 (germline): DFQATT, SNEGSKA (reference sequence). J lost 7 bases, V lost 6 bases, and 10 bases had no gene match. CDR3 length: 14 amino acids. CDR3 nucleotides: TGCAGTGCCCCGCGGCTAGCGGGGAGGAATGAGCAGTTCTTC. This encodes CSAPRLAGRNEQFF.

This clonotype has just a few counts. V gene TRBV3-1 combines with J gene TRBJ2-3; D not resolved. The CDR3 extends over 17 amino acids. Trimming took off 6 bases at V and 2 bases at J, with 21 bases between the two ends. Germline CDR1 reads LGHDT; CDR2 reads YNNKEL (reference sequence). This CDR3 is CASSHLMATKYTDTQYF. The CDR3 DNA is TGTGCCAGCAGTCATCTCATGGCCACAAAGTACACAGATACGCAGTATTTT.

This clonotype was counted a few times. V gene TRBV9 combines with J gene TRBJ2-1; 7 bases map to TRBD2. The CDR3 covers 14 residues. J lost 5 bases, V lost 3 bases, and 5 bases had no gene match. Germline V gives CDR1 SGDLS, CDR2 YYNGEE. CDR3 amino acids: CASSASSGNNEQFF. Here the CDR3 DNA reads TGTGCCAGCAGCGCGTCTAGCGGTAACAATGAGCAGTTCTTC.

V is TRBV11-2 and J is TRBJ2-3; 8 nucleotides align to TRBD2. Germline V gene sequence: CDR1 SGHAT, CDR2 FQNNGV. The CDR3 is 13 amino acids. The V gene end was trimmed by 6 bases and the J gene end by 4 bases; junction bases not matched to a gene: 3. The CDR3 loop reads CASRIAGSDTQYF. In DNA, the CDR3 is TGTGCCAGCAGGATAGCGGGGTCAGATACGCAGTATTTT.

This clonotype was counted a few times. The rearrangement links TRBV29-1 to TRBJ2-1; TRBD1 might be the D (5 bases). Gene TRBJ2-7 matches the end of the DNA better, so the J call may be wrong. Germline V gives CDR1 SQVTM, CDR2 ANQGSEA. CDR3 length: 13 residues. The CDR3 DNA sequence: TGCAGCGTTGGGGGCGGCTCCTACAATGAGCAGTACTTC. Translating it yields CSVGGGSYNEQYF.